These 9 T cell receptor beta chains came from one sample sequenced in a study of blood T cell repertoires in COVID-19. This table comes from immunoSEQ multiplex PCR, and its TCRdb copy is limited to in-frame clones, with some not included. The repertoire holds a few hundred thousand clones, with 80% to 90% as singletons. Sample: PBMCs or T cells enriched from blood (not recorded which). These receptor sequences come from a woman between 45 and 60 years old with acute COVID-19.

This clone was counted at least ten times. V usage is TRBV6-2 or TRBV6-3 and J usage is TRBJ2-1; weak D call: TRBD2 (6 bases). The CDR3 totals 18 residues. The ends were cut back, 0 bases at V and 8 bases at J, with 23 bases in the middle. Germline V gives CDR1 MNHEY, CDR2 SVGEGT. In nucleotides, the CDR3 is TGTGCCAGCAGTTACTCGACTCATTGGGACTCGATCAAGCATGAGCAGTTCTTC. Amino acids: CASSYSTHWDSIKHEQFF.

The chain has TRBV30 and TRBJ1-2; D might be TRBD1 (6 bases). CDR3 size: 13 residues. Trimming took 3 bases from V and 4 from J, leaving 12 bases between them. CDR1 and CDR2 (germline): GTSNPN, SVGIG (reference sequence). The CDR3, as DNA: TGTGCCTGGAGCGAACAGGGAAGCTATGGCTACACCTTC. This sequence encodes CAWSEQGSYGYTF.

The chain has TRBV7-2 and TRBJ1-3; tentatively, D is TRBD1 (5 bases). Trimming cost V 5 bases and J 4 bases, with 12 bases left between them. Germline V CDR1 and CDR2: SGHTA, FQGNSA. CDR3 size: 14 residues. CDR3 in amino acids: CASSRGTEGNTIYF. As DNA, the CDR3 is TGTGCCAGCAGCCGCGGGACGGAAGGAAACACCATATATTTT.

The CDR3 is CASRRTRDYSYEQYF. CDR3 DNA: TGTGCCAGCAGGCGAACTCGGGACTACTCCTACGAGCAGTACTTC. V gene TRBV6-1 combines with J gene TRBJ2-7, with 7 bases identical to TRBD2. Trimming cost V 6 bases and J 0 bases; bases outside gene matches: 8. Germline V lookup: CDR1 MNHNS, CDR2 SASEGT. CDR3 size: 15 residues.

The J gene is TRBJ2-3, the V gene TRBV28, with D perhaps matching TRBD1 (5 bases). Germline V CDR1 and CDR2: MDHEN, SYDVKM. V lost 4 bases to trimming and J lost 6 bases, with 14 bases between them. The CDR3 runs to 14 residues. CDR3 in DNA: TGTGCCAGCAGTTCGCCGGCAGGGTCGGATACGCAGTATTTT. Its protein product is CASSSPAGSDTQYF. Full variable domain (remainder filled in from reference TRBV28 and TRBJ2-3): DVKVTQSSRYLVKRTGEKVFLECVQDMDHENMFWYRQDPGLGLRLIYFSYDVKMKEKGDIPEGYSVSREKKERFSLILESASTNQTSMYLCASSSPAGSDTQYFGPGTRLTVL.

This clone is a singleton in its sample. The V gene is TRBV3-1 (or the pseudogene TRBV3-2), the J gene TRBJ2-1, with 8 bases fitting TRBD2. Trimming cost V 5 bases and J 7 bases; bases outside gene matches: 13. The CDR3 runs 16 residues. Germline loops: CDR1 LGHDT, CDR2 YNNKEL (reference sequence). The CDR3: CASSLSDSRGGNEQFF. For the CDR3, the DNA is TGTGCCAGCAGCTTGTCGGACTCCCGGGGGGGGAATGAGCAGTTCTTC.

The V gene is TRBV19, the J gene TRBJ2-6, with D possibly matching TRBD1 (5 bases). This CDR3 is 17 amino acids long. The germline V gene encodes CDR1 LNHDA and CDR2 SQIVND (reference sequence). V was pared by 4 bases and J by 0 bases, with 13 bases between. The CDR3 protein is CASSRAGFTSGANVLTF. CDR3 DNA sequence: TGTGCCAGTAGTAGGGCAGGGTTCACCTCTGGGGCCAACGTCCTGACTTTC.

This clone was seen once. CDR3 protein: CASSPSGLAAYNEQFF. The CDR3 region has the DNA TGTGCCAGCAGTCCCTCGGGACTAGCAGCTTACAATGAGCAGTTCTTC. The rearrangement joins TRBV2 to TRBJ2-1; TRBD2 matches at 9 bases. CDR3 size: 16 residues. After removal of 5 bases from V and 4 bases from J, the junction contained 9 bases not matched to a gene. The germline gives CDR1 SNHLY, CDR2 FYNNEI.

Here the CDR3 DNA reads TGTGCCAGCAGCTTAGCGGGACTAGCGGGAGGCGGAGAGCAGTTCTTC. Translated: CASSLAGLAGGGEQFF. The chain is built from TRBV11-2 and TRBJ2-1; 15 positions agree with TRBD2. The CDR3 has 16 residues. V dropped 1 base and J dropped 10; count of bases not matched to a gene: 5. The germline gives CDR1 SGHAT, CDR2 FQNNGV. Variable domain in full (rest from reference TRBV11-2 and TRBJ2-1): EAGVAQSPRYKIIEKRQSVAFWCNPISGHATLYWYQQILGQGPKLLIQFQNNGVVDDSQLPKDRFSAERLKGVDSTLKIQPAKLEDSAVYLCASSLAGLAGGGEQFFGPGTRLTVL.